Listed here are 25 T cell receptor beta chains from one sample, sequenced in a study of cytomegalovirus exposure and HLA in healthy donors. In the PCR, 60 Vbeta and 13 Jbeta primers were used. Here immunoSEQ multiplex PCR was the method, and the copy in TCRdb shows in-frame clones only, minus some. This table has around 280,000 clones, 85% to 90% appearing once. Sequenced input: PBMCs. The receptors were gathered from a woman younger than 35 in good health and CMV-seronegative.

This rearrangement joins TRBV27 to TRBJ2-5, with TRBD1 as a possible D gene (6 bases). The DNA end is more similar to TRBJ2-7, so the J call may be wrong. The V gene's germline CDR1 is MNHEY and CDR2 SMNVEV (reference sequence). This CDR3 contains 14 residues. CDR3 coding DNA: TGTGCCAGCAGTTTTGGTGGGGGCAGTTACGAGCAGTACTTC. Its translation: CASSFGGGSYEQYF.

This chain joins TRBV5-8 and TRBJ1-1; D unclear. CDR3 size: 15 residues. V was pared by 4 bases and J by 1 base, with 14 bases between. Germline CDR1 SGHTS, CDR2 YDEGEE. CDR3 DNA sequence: TGTGCCAGCAGCCCCTCGGGGTGGGGGAACACTGAAGCTTTCTTT. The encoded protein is CASSPSGWGNTEAFF.

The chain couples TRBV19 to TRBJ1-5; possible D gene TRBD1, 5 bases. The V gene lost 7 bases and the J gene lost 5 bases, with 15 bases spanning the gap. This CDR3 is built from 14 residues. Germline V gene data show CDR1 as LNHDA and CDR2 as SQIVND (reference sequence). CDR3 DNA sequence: TGTGCCAGTAACGGGGGTAGGTCCTATCAGCCCCAGCATTTT. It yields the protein CASNGGRSYQPQHF.

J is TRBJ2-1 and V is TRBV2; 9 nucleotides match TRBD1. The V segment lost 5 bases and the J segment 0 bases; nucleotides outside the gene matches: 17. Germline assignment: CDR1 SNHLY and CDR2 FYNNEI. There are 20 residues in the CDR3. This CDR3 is CASSLSGQGVGPTSYNEQFF. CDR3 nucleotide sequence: TGTGCCAGCAGTTTGTCGGGACAGGGTGTGGGACCTACCTCCTACAATGAGCAGTTCTTC.

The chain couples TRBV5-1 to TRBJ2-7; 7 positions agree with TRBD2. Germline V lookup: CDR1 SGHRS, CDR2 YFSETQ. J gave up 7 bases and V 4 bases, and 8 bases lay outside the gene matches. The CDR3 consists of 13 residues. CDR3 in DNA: TGCGCCAGCAGCATCCAGACTAGCCCTGAGCAGTACTTC. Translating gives CASSIQTSPEQYF. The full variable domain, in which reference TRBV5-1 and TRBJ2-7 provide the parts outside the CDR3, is KAGVTQTPRYLIKTRGQQVTLSCSPISGHRSVSWYQQTPGQGLQFLFEYFSETQRNKGNFPGRFSGRQFSNSRSEMNVSTLELGDSALYLCASSIQTSPEQYFGPGTRLTVT.

The CDR3 spells CASRPPGQGRYGYTF. CDR3 DNA: TGCGCCAGCAGACCACCGGGACAGGGTCGCTATGGCTACACCTTC. V and J are TRBV5-1 and TRBJ1-2; 9 nucleotides line up with TRBD1. Germline V lookup: CDR1 SGHRS, CDR2 YFSETQ. With V trimmed by 5 bases and J by 4 bases, 9 bases remained unmatched. The CDR3 loop spans 15 amino acids.

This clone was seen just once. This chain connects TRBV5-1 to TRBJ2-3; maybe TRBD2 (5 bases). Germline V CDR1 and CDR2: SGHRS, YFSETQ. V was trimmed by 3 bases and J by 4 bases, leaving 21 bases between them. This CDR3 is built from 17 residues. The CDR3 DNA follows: TGCGCCAGCAGCTGGACCGGGGTAGTGAGGGCCGCAGATACGCAGTATTTT. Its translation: CASSWTGVVRAADTQYF.

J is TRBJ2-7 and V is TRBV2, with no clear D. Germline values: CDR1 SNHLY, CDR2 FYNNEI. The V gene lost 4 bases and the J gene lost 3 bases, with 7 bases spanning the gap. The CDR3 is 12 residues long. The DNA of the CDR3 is TGTGCCAGCAGTGGATTCAGCTACGAGCAGTACTTC. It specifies CASSGFSYEQYF.

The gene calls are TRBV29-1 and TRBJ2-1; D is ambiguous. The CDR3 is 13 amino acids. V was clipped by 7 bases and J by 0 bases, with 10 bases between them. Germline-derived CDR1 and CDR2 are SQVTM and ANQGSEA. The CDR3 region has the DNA TGCAGCGCCCTCCTAAACTCCTACAATGAGCAGTTCTTC. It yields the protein CSALLNSYNEQFF.

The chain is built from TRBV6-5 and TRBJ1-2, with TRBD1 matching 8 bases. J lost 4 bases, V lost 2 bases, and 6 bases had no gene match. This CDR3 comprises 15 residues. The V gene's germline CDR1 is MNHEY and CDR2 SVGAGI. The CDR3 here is CASSYARGLSYGYTF. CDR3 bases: TGTGCCAGCAGTTACGCCAGGGGGCTTAGCTATGGCTACACCTTC.

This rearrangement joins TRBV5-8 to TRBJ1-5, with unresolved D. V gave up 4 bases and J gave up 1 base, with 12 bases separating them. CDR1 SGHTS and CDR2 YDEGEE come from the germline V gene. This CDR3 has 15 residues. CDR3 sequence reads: CASSHSRGSNQPQHF. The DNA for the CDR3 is TGTGCCAGCAGCCACAGCCGTGGGAGCAATCAGCCCCAGCATTTT.

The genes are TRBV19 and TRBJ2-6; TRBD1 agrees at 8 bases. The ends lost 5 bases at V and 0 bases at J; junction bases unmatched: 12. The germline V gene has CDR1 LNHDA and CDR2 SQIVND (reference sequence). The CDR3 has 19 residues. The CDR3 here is CASSFRGRPLSSGANVLTF. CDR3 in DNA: TGTGCCAGTAGTTTCAGGGGGCGGCCTCTAAGCTCTGGGGCCAACGTCCTGACTTTC.

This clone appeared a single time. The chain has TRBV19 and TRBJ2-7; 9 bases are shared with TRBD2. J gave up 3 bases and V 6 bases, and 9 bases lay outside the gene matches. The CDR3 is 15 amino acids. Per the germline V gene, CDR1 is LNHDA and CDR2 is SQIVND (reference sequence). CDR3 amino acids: CASRVVAGDIYEQYF. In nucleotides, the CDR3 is TGTGCCAGTAGAGTGGTAGCGGGGGATATCTACGAGCAGTACTTC. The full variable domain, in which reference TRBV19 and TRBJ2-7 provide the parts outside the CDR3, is DGGITQSPKYLFRKEGQNVTLSCEQNLNHDAMYWYRQDPGQGLRLIYYSQIVNDFQKGDIAEGYSVSREKKESFPLTVTSAQKNPTAFYLCASRVVAGDIYEQYFGPGTRLTVT.

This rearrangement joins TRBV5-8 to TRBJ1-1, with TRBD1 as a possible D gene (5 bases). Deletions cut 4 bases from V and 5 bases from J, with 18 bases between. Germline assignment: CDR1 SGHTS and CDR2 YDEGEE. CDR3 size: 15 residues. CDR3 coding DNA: TGTGCCAGCAGCGGAGGGGTATACGGACATACTGAAGCTTTCTTT. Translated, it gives CASSGGVYGHTEAFF.

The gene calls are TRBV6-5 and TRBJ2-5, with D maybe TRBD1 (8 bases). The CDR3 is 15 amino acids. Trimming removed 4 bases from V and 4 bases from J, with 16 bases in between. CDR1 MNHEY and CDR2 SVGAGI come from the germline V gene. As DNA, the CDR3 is TGTGCCAGCAGTTCAGCAGGGGGCGGGGGAGAGACCCAGTACTTC. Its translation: CASSSAGGGGETQYF.

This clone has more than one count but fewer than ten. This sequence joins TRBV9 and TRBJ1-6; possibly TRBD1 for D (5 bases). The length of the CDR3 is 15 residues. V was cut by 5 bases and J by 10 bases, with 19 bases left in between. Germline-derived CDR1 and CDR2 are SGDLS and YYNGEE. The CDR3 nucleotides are TGTGCCAGCAGTCAGTGGGGGGTAGGGGTGTCACCCCTCCACTTT. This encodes CASSQWGVGVSPLHF.

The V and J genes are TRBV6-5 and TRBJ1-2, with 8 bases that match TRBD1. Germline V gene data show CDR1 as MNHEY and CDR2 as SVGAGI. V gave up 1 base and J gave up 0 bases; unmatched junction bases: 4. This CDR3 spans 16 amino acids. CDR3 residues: CASSYYDRGTNYGYTF. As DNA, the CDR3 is TGTGCCAGCAGTTACTATGACAGGGGCACTAACTATGGCTACACCTTC.

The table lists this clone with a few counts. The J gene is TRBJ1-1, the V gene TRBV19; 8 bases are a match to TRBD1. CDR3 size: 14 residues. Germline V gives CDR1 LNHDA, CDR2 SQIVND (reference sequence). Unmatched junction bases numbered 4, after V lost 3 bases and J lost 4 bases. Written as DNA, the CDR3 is TGTGCCAGTAGTATGGACAGGGAGGTCACTGAAGCTTTCTTT. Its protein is CASSMDREVTEAFF.

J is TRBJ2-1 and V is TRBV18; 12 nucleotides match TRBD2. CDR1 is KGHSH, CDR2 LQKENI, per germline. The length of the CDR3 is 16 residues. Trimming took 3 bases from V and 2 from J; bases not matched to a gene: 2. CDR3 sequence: CASSPTSGGTYNEQFF. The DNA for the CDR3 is TGTGCCAGCTCACCCACTAGCGGGGGGACCTACAATGAGCAGTTCTTC. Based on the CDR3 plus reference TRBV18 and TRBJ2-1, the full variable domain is NAGVMQNPRHLVRRRGQEARLRCSPMKGHSHVYWYRQLPEEGLKFMVYLQKENIIDESGMPKERFSAEFPKEGPSILRIQQVVRGDSAAYFCASSPTSGGTYNEQFFGPGTRLTVL.

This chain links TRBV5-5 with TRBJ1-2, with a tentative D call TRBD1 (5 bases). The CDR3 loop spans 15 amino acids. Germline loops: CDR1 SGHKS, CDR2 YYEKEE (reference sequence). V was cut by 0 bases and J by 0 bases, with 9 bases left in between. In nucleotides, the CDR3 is TGTGCCAGCAGCTTGGATGGGGGGTCTAACTATGGCTACACCTTC. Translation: CASSLDGGSNYGYTF.

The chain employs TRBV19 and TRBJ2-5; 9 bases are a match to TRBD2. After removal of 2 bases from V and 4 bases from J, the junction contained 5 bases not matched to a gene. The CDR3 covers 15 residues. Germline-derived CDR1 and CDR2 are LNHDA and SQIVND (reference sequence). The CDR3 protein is CASSITPSGAETQYF. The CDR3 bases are TGTGCCAGTAGTATAACCCCTAGCGGGGCAGAGACCCAGTACTTC.

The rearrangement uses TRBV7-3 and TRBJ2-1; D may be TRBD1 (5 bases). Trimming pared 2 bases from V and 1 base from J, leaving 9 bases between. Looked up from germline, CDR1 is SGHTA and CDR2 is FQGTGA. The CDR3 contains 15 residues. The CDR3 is CASSLARASYNEQFF. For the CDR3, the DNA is TGTGCCAGCAGCTTAGCCAGGGCATCCTACAATGAGCAGTTCTTC.

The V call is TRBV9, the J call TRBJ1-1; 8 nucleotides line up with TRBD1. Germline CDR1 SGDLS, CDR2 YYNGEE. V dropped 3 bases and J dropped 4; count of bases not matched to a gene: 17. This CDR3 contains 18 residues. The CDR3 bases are TGTGCCAGCAGCGGAACCGGACAGGGATTGGAGGGCGGCACTGAAGCTTTCTTT. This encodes CASSGTGQGLEGGTEAFF.

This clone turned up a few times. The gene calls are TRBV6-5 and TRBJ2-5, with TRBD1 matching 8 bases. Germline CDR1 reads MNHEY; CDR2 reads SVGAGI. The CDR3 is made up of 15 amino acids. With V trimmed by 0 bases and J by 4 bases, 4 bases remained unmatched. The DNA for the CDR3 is TGTGCCAGCAGTTACTCAGGGACAGGAGGAGAGACCCAGTACTTC. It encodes CASSYSGTGGETQYF.

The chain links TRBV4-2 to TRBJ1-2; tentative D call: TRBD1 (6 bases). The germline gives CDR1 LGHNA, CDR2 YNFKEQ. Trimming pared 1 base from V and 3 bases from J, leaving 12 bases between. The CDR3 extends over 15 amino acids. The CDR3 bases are TGTGCCAGCAGCCAAGGCCAGGGGATAGACTATGGCTACACCTTC. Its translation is CASSQGQGIDYGYTF.